Shown below are 9 T cell receptor beta chains from a single sample sequenced in a study of cytomegalovirus exposure and HLA in healthy donors. 13 Jbeta primers and 60 Vbeta primers were used for the PCR. The protocol was immunoSEQ multiplex PCR, while the TCRdb copy is restricted to in-frame clones and leaves out a portion. This sample carries about 160,000 clones, roughly four fifths of them seen once, and the ten largest clones take around 14%. The sequenced sample consisted of PBMCs. Receptors were obtained from a woman aged 45 to 65 in good health and CMV-seronegative.

The genes are TRBV5-4 and TRBJ2-3; TRBD2 is a possible D gene (6 bases). V was clipped by 4 bases and J by 5 bases, with 8 bases between them. This CDR3 spans 12 amino acids. Germline V gene sequence: CDR1 SGHNT, CDR2 YYREEE (reference sequence). The CDR3 DNA sequence: TGTGCCAGCAGCCGCGGGGTAGATACGCAGTATTTT. It translates to CASSRGVDTQYF.

This clone was seen a single time. The chain uses TRBV5-1 and TRBJ1-1; D not certain. This CDR3 has 14 amino acids. The germline CDR1 and CDR2 sequences are SGHRS and YFSETQ. Trimming took 3 bases from V and 2 from J, leaving 11 bases between them. In nucleotides, the CDR3 is TGCGCCAGCAGCTCGTATACAGTTAACACTGAAGCTTTCTTT. It yields the protein CASSSYTVNTEAFF.

The chain's CDR3 is CASSPPRVAGSTDTQYF. CDR3 nucleotide sequence: TGTGCCAGCTCACCACCGAGGGTAGCGGGGAGCACAGATACGCAGTATTTT. V and J are TRBV18 and TRBJ2-3; 8 bases fit TRBD2. Germline trimming cut 0 bases from V and 0 bases from J; bases unmatched to any gene: 5. Germline CDR1 and CDR2: KGHSH and LQKENI. The length of the CDR3 is 17 residues.

The rearrangement joins TRBV27 to TRBJ1-1; D might be TRBD1 (6 bases). The CDR3 runs 17 residues. The germline V gene has CDR1 MNHEY and CDR2 SMNVEV (reference sequence). V was shortened by 3 bases and J by 7 bases, with 24 bases between the two germline ends. The DNA for the CDR3 is TGTGCCAGCAGTTTCCCCCGGACAGACCGCCGATCAGTTGAAGCTTTCTTT. Translated: CASSFPRTDRRSVEAFF.

This clone was found a few times. The V and J genes are TRBV5-8 and TRBJ2-1, with D maybe TRBD1 (6 bases). V was clipped by 1 base and J by 2 bases, with 16 bases between them. CDR1 and CDR2 from the germline V gene are SGHTS and YDEGEE. CDR3 length: 17 amino acids. Here the CDR3 DNA reads TGTGCCAGCAGCTTGCACGAAAGGGGGATGCCCTACAATGAGCAGTTCTTC. This codes for CASSLHERGMPYNEQFF.

The J gene is TRBJ1-1, the V gene TRBV2; 9 bases map to TRBD1. CDR1 SNHLY and CDR2 FYNNEI come from the germline V gene. There are 13 residues in the CDR3. V gave up 5 bases and J gave up 6 bases; unmatched junction bases: 4. CDR3 coding DNA: TGTGCCAGCAGTCTTACAGGGGGCGCTGAAGCTTTCTTT. It translates to CASSLTGGAEAFF.

CDR3 sequence (DNA): TGCAGCGCACAGGGTAATAATGAAAAACTGTTTTTT. It yields the protein CSAQGNNEKLFF. The gene calls are TRBV29-1 and TRBJ1-4, with TRBD1 as a possible D gene (6 bases). V lost 7 bases to trimming and J lost 4 bases, with 10 bases between them. This CDR3 has 12 residues. CDR1 SQVTM and CDR2 ANQGSEA come from the germline V gene.

The chain is built from TRBV11-2 and TRBJ2-1; weak D call: TRBD2 (6 bases). V was clipped by 0 bases and J by 5 bases, with 11 bases between them. The CDR3 length is 15 residues. CDR1 and CDR2 (germline): SGHAT, FQNNGV. The CDR3 reads CASSLDPDYNNEQFF. In DNA, the CDR3 is TGTGCCAGCAGCTTAGACCCGGACTATAACAATGAGCAGTTCTTC.

This chain's CDR3 is CASSPLGHVGANEQFF. The CDR3, as DNA: TGTGCCAGCAGCCCACTGGGACACGTGGGGGCCAATGAGCAGTTCTTC. The chain uses TRBV7-3 and TRBJ2-1, with a weak D call TRBD1 (6 bases). This CDR3 has 16 residues. CDR1 and CDR2 from the germline V gene are SGHTA and FQGTGA. The V end was cut by 5 bases, the J end by 6 bases, with 20 bases between. The whole variable domain, remainder taken from reference TRBV7-3 and TRBJ2-1, is GAGVSQTPSNKVTEKGKYVELRCDPISGHTALYWYRQSLGQGPEFLIYFQGTGAADDSGLPNDRFFAVRPEGSVSTLKIQRTERGDSAVYLCASSPLGHVGANEQFFGPGTRLTVL.